The sequence of this T cell receptor (beta chain) was determined in a study of shared clonotypes between healthy human individuals. Regarding the study as a whole: Several donors had around 5.2% of their naive CD4 clonotypes in common.

Original data processing: ImmunoSEQ supplied junction-only sequences lacking quality scores, so filtering was different. The method was immunoSEQ multiplex PCR; TCRdb's version includes in-frame clones alone and lacks a portion of them. The V and J calls and clone size come from that table; D and trimming were worked out from the DNA. The table records approximately 1.4 million clones, around 98% of them present only once. About this clone: The antigen is undetermined.

CDR1 KGHSH and CDR2 LQKENI come from the germline V gene. This CDR3 has 15 amino acids. The ends lost 3 bases at V and 0 bases at J; junction bases unmatched: 2. The specimen sequenced was naive CD4+ T cells sorted from blood. Regarding subset: CD45RA+ positively selected. The sequence was collected from a young man in good health. The rearrangement uses TRBV18 and TRBJ1-3, with 7 bases lining up with TRBD1. The CDR3 DNA sequence: TGTGCCAGCTCACCGGGACAGACCTCTGGAAACACCATATATTTT. The encoded protein is CASSPGQTSGNTIYF.